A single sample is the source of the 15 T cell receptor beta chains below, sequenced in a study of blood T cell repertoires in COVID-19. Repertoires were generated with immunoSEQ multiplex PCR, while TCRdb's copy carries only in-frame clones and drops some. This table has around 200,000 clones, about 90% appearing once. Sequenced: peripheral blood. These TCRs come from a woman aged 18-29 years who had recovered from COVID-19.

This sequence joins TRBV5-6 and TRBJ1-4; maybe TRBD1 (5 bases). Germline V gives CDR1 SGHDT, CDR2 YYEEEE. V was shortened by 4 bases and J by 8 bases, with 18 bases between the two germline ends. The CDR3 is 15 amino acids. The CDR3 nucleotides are TGTGCCAGCAGCAAAACCATGGGTCAGGGAGAAAAACTGTTTTTT. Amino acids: CASSKTMGQGEKLFF. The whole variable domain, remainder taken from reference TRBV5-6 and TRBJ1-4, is DAGVTQSPTHLIKTRGQQVTLRCSPKSGHDTVSWYQQALGQGPQFIFQYYEEEERQRGNFPDRFSGHQFPNYSSELNVNALLLGDSALYLCASSKTMGQGEKLFFGSGTQLSVL.

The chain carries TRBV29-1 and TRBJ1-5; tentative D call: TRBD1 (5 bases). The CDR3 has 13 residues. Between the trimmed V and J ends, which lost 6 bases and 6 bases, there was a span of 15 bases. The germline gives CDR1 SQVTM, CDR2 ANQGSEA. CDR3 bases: TGCAGCGTGGGGCAGGTCAAGGCTCAGCCCCAGCATTTT. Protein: CSVGQVKAQPQHF.

CDR3 sequence (DNA): TGTGCCAGCAGCTTGAGACACATCCAAGAGACCCAGTACTTC. Translated, it gives CASSLRHIQETQYF. This sequence joins TRBV5-6 and TRBJ2-5, with D uncertain. This CDR3 is built from 14 residues. Germline lookup yields CDR1 SGHDT and CDR2 YYEEEE. The germline V and J ends were trimmed by 1 base and 1 base, with 8 bases remaining between them.

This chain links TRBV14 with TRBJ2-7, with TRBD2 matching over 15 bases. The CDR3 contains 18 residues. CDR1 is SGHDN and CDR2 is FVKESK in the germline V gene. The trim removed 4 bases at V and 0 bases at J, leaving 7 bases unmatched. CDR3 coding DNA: TGTGCCAGCAGCCGGGGACTAGCGGGAGGCCCGAGCTCCTACGAGCAGTACTTC. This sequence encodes CASSRGLAGGPSSYEQYF. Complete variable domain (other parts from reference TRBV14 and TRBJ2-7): EAGVTQFPSHSVIEKGQTVTLRCDPISGHDNLYWYRRVMGKEIKFLLHFVKESKQDESGMPNNRFLAERTGGTYSTLKVQPAELEDSGVYFCASSRGLAGGPSSYEQYFGPGTRLTVT.

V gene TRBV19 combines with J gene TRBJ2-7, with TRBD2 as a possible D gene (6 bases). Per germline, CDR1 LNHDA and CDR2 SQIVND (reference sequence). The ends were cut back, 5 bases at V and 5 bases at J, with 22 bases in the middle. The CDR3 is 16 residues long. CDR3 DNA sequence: TGTGCCAGTAGTCCGGGGTCTACGCGGGATGGCAACGAGCAGTACTTC. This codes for CASSPGSTRDGNEQYF.

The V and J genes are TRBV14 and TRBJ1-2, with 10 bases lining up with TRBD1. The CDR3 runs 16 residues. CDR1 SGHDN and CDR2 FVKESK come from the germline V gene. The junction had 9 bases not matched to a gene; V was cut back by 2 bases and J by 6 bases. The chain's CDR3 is CASSQHLSGTGDGYTF. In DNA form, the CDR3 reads TGTGCCAGCAGCCAACATCTGTCCGGGACAGGGGATGGCTACACCTTC.

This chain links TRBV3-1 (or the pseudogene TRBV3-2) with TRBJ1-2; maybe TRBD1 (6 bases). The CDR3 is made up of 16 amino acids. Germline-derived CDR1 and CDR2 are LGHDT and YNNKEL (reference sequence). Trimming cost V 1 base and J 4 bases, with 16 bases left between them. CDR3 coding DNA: TGTGCCAGCAGCCAAGCCTTCAGGGGTAGAGGCTATGGCTACACCTTC. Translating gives CASSQAFRGRGYGYTF.

The CDR3 DNA is TGTGCCAGCAGCTTAGGAGCGGGAGGGATGGATGAGCAGTTCTTC. Translated, it gives CASSLGAGGMDEQFF. The rearrangement links TRBV11-2 to TRBJ2-1, with TRBD2 matching over 10 bases. The CDR3 loop spans 15 amino acids. The V gene's germline CDR1 is SGHAT and CDR2 FQNNGV. The ends lost 1 base at V and 8 bases at J; junction bases unmatched: 5.

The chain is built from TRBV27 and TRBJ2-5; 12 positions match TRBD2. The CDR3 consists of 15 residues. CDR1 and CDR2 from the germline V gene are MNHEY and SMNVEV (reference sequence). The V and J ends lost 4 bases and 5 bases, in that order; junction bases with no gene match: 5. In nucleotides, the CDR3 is TGTGCCAGCAGTTATCTAGCGGGAGGGTCGGAGACCCAGTACTTC. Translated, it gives CASSYLAGGSETQYF.

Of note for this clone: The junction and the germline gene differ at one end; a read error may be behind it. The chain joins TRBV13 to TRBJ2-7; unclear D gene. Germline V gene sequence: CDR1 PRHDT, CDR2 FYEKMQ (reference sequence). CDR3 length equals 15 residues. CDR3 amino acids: CASSLGLTRLYEQYF. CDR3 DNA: TGTGCCAGCAGCCTAGGGCTAACCAGGTTATACGAGCAGTACTTC.

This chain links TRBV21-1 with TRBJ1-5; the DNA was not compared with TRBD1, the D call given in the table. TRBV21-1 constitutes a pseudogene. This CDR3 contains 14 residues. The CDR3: CASSTRADNQPQHF. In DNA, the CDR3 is TGTGCCAGCAGCACCAGGGCAGACAATCAGCCCCAGCATTTT.

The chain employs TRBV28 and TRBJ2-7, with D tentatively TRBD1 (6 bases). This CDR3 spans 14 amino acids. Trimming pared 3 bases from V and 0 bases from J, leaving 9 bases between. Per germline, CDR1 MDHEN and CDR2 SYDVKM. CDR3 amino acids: CASSFDRSSYEQYF. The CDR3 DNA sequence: TGTGCCAGCAGTTTTGACAGGAGCTCCTACGAGCAGTACTTC.

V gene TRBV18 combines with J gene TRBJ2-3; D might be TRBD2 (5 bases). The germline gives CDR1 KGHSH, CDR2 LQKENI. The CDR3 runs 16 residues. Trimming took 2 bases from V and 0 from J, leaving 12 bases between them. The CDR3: CASSPTAGSSTDTQYF. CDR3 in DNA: TGTGCCAGCTCACCAACCGCGGGTAGTAGCACAGATACGCAGTATTTT.

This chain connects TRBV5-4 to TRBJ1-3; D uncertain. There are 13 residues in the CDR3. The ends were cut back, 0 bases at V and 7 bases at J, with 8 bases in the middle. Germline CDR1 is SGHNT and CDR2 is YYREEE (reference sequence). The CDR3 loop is CASSLASRNTIYF. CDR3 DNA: TGTGCCAGCAGCTTGGCGTCGCGGAACACCATATATTTT.

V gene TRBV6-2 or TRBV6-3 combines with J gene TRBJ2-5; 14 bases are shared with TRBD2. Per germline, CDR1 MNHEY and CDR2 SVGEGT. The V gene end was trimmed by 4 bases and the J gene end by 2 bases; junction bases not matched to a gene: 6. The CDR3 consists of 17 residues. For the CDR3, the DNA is TGTGCCAGCAGTTTGGGACTAGCGGGGGACTTACAAGAGACCCAGTACTTC. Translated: CASSLGLAGDLQETQYF.